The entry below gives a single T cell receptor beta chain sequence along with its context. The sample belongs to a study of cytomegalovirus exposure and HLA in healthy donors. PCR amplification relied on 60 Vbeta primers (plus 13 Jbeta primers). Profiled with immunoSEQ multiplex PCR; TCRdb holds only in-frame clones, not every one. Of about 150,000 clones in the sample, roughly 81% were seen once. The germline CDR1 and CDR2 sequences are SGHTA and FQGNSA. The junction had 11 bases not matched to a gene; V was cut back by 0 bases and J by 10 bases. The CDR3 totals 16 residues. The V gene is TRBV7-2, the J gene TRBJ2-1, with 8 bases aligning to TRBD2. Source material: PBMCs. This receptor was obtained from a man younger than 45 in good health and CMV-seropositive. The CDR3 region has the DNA TGTGCCAGCAGCTTAGCCTGGACTAGCCTACCTCGGGAGCAGTTCTTC. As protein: CASSLAWTSLPREQFF.